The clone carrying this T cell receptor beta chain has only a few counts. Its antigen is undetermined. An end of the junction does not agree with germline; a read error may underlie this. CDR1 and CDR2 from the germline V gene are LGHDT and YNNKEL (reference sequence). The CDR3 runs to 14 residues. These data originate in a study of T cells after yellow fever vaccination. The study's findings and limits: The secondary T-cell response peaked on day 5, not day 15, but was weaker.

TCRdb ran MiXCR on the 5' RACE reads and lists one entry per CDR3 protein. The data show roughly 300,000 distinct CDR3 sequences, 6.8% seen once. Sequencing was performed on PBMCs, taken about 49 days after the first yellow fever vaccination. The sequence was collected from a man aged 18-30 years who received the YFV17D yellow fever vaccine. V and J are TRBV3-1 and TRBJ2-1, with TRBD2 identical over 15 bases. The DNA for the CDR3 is TGTGCCAGCAGCCAAGGCCTGGGACTAGCGGGGGGCCTCTTC. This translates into CASSQGLGLAGGLF.